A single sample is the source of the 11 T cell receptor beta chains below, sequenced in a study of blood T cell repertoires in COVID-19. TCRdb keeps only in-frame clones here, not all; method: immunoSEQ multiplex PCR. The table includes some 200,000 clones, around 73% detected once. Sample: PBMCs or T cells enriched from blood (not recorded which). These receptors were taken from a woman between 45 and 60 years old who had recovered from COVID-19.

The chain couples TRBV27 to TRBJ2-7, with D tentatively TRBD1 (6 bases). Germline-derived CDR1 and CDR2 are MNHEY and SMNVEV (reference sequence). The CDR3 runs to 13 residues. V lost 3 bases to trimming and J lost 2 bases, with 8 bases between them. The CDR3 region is CASSFAGAYEQYF. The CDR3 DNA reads TGTGCCAGCAGTTTTGCAGGGGCCTACGAGCAGTACTTC.

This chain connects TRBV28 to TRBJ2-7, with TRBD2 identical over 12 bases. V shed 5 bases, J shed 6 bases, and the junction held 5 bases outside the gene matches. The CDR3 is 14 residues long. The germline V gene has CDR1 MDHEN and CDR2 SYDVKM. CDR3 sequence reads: CASSRRLAGVEQYF. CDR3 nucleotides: TGTGCCAGCAGTCGCAGACTAGCGGGAGTCGAGCAGTACTTC.

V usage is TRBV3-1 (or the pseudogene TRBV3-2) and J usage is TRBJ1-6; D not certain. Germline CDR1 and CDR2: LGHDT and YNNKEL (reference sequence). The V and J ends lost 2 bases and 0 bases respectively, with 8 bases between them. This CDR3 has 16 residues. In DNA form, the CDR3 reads TGTGCCAGCAGCCAATTTATGAGCTCCTATAATTCACCCCTCCACTTT. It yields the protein CASSQFMSSYNSPLHF.

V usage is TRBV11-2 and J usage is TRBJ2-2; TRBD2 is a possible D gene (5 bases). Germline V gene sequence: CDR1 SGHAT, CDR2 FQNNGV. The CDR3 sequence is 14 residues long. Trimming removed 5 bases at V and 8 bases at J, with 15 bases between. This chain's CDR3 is CASSPNRGRGELFF. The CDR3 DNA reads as TGTGCCAGCAGCCCCAACCGAGGGCGGGGGGAGCTGTTTTTT.

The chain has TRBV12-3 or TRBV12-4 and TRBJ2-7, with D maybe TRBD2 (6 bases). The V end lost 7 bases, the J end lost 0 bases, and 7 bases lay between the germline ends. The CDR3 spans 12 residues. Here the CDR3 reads CASIGSSYEQYF. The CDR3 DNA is TGTGCCAGCATCGGGAGCTCCTACGAGCAGTACTTC.

The CDR3 DNA is TGTGCCTGGGGCCCCGGGACAGCGTCCTACGAGCAGTACTTC. Its protein product is CAWGPGTASYEQYF. The chain carries TRBV30 and TRBJ2-7, with 7 bases that match TRBD1. This CDR3 region has 14 residues. The germline gives CDR1 GTSNPN, CDR2 SVGIG (reference sequence). Trimming cost V 5 bases and J 1 base; bases outside gene matches: 8. Using reference TRBV30 and TRBJ2-7 for the parts outside the CDR3, the full variable domain is SQTIHQWPATLVQPVGSPLSLECTVEGTSNPNLYWYRQAAGRGLQLLFYSVGIGQISSEVPQNLSASRPQDRQFILSSKKLLLSDSGFYLCAWGPGTASYEQYFGPGTRLTVT.

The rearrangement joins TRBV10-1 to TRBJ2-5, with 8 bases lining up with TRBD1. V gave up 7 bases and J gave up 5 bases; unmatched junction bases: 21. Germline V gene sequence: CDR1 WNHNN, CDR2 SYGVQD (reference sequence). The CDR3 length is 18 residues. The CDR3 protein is CASIHRGVRGLSVETQYF. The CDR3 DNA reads TGCGCCAGCATTCACAGGGGGGTTAGGGGGCTGAGTGTGGAGACCCAGTACTTC.

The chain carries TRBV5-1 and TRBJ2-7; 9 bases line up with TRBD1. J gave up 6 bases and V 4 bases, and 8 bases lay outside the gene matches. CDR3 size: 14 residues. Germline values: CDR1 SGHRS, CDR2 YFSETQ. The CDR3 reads CASSLGQGESEQYF. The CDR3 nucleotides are TGCGCCAGCAGCCTGGGACAGGGCGAGAGCGAGCAGTACTTC.

The CDR3 DNA follows: TGCAGCGTTGAAGAAGTGGAGGGCACTGAAGCTTTCTTT. It yields the protein CSVEEVEGTEAFF. J is TRBJ1-1 and V is TRBV29-1; D gene ambiguous. V was pared by 0 bases and J by 4 bases, with 9 bases between. Germline CDR1 is SQVTM and CDR2 is ANQGSEA. The CDR3 is made up of 13 amino acids.

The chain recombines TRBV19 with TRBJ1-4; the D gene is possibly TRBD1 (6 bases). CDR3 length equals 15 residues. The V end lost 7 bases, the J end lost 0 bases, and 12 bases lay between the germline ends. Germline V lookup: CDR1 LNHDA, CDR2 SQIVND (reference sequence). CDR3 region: CASKTGASTNEKLFF. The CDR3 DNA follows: TGTGCCAGTAAGACAGGAGCTTCAACTAATGAAAAACTGTTTTTT.

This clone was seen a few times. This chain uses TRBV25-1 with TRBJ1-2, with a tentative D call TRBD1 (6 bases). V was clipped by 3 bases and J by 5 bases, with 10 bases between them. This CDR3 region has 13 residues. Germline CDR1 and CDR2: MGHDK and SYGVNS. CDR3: CASSEGRGYGYTF. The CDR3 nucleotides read TGTGCCAGCAGTGAGGGCAGGGGATATGGCTACACCTTC.